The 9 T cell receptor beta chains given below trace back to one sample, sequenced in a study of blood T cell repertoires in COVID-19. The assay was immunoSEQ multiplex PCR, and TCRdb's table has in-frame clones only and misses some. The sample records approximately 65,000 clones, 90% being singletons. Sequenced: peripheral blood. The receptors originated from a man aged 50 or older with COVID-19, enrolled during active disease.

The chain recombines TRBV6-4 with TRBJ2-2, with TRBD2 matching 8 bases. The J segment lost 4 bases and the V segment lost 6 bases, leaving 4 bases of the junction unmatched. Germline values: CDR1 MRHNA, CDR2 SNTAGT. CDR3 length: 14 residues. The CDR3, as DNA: TGTGCCAGCAGGGTACTAGCGGCCACCGGGGAGCTGTTTTTT. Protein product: CASRVLAATGELFF.

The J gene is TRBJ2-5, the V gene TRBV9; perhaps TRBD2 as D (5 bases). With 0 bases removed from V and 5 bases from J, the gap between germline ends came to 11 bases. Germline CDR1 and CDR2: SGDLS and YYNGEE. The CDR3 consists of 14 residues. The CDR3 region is CASSVAGRPETQYF. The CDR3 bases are TGTGCCAGCAGCGTAGCGGGGAGACCGGAGACCCAGTACTTC.

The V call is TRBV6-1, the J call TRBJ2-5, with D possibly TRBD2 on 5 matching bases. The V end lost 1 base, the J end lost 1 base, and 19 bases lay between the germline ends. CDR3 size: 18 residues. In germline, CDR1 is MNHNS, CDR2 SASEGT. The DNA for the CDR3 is TGTGCCAGCAGTGAAGAGGAGGATGACCGAATCTTCCAAGAGACCCAGTACTTC. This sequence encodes CASSEEEDDRIFQETQYF.

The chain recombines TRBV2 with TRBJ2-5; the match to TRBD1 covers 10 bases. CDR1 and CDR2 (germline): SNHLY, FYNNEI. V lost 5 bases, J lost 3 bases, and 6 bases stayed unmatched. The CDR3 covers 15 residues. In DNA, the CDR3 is TGTGCCAGCAGTAGGGACAGGGGCGGGGAAGAGACCCAGTACTTC. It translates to CASSRDRGGEETQYF.

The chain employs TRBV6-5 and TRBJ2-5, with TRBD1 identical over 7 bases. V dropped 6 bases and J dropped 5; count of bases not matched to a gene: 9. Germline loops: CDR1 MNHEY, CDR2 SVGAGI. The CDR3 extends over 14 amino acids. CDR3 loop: CASSLRTGVETQYF. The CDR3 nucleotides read TGTGCCAGCAGCCTCCGAACAGGGGTCGAGACCCAGTACTTC.

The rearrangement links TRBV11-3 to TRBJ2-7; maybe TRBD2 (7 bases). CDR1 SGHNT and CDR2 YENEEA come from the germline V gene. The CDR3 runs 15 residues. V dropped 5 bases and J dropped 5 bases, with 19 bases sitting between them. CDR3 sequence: CASSLGGGLGDEQYF. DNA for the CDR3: TGTGCCAGCAGCCTAGGGGGGGGCTTAGGCGACGAGCAGTACTTC.

Here the CDR3 reads CASSESGRFGKGYTF. CDR3 DNA sequence: TGTGCCAGCAGTGAGTCAGGGAGGTTCGGGAAGGGCTACACCTTC. The V gene is TRBV6-1, the J gene TRBJ1-2, with a possible D match to TRBD1 (5 bases). Germline V gene sequence: CDR1 MNHNS, CDR2 SASEGT. Trimming removed 3 bases from V and 8 bases from J, with 19 bases in between. CDR3 length: 15 residues.

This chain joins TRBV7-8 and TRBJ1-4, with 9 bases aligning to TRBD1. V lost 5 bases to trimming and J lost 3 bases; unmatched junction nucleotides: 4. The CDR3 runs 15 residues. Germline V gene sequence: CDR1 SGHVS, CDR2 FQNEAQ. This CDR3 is CASSAGDRANEKLFF. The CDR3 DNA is TGTGCCAGCAGCGCCGGGGACAGGGCTAATGAAAAACTGTTTTTT.

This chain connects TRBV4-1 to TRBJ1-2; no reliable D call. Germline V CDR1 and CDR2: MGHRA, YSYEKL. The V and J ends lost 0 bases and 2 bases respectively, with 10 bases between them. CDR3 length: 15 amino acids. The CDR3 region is CASSQETASNYGYTF. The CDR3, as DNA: TGCGCCAGCAGCCAAGAAACAGCTTCAAACTATGGCTACACCTTC.